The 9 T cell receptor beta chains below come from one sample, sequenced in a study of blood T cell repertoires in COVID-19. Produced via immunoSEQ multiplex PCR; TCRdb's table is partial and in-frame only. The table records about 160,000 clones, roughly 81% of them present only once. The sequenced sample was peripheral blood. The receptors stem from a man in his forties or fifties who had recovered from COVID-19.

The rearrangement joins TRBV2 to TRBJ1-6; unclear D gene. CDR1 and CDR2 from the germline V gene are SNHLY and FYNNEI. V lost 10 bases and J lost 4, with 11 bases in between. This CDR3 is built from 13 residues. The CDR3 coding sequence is TGTGCCACCATGGCGGATTATAATTCACCCCTCCACTTT. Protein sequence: CATMADYNSPLHF. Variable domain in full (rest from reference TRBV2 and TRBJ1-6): EPEVTQTPSHQVTQMGQEVILRCVPISNHLYFYWYRQILGQKVEFLVSFYNNEISEKSEIFDDQFSVERPDGSNFTLKIRSTKLEDSAMYFCATMADYNSPLHFGNGTRLTVT.

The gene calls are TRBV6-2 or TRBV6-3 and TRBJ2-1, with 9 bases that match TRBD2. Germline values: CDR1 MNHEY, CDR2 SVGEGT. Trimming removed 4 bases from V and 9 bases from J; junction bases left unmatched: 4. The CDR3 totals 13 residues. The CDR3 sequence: CASSSTSGLEQFF. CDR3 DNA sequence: TGTGCCAGCAGTTCGACTAGCGGCCTTGAGCAGTTCTTC.

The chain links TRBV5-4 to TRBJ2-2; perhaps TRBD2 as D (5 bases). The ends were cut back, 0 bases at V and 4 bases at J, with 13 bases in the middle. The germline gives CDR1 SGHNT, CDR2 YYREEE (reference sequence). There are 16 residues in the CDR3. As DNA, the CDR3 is TGTGCCAGCAGCTTGGGCGGGCCGCGGAGCACCGGGGAGCTGTTTTTT. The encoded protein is CASSLGGPRSTGELFF.

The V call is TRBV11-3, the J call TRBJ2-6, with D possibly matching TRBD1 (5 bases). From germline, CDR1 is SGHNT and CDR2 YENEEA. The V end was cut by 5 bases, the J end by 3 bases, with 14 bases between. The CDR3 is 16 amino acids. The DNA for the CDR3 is TGTGCCAGCAGCACTAACTCAGGGTATGGGGCCAACGTCCTGACTTTC. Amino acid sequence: CASSTNSGYGANVLTF.

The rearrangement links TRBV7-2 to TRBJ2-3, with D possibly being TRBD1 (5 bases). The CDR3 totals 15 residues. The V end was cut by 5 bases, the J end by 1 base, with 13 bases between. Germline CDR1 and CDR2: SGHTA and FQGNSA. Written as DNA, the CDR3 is TGTGCCAGCAGCCCCGTGGGGCTTCGCACAGATACGCAGTATTTT. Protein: CASSPVGLRTDTQYF.

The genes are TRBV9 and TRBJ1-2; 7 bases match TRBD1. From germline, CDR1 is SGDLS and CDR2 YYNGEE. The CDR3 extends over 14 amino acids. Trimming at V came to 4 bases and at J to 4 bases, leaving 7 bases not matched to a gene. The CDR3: CASSRNRGSYGYTF. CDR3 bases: TGTGCCAGCAGCAGAAACAGGGGAAGCTATGGCTACACCTTC.

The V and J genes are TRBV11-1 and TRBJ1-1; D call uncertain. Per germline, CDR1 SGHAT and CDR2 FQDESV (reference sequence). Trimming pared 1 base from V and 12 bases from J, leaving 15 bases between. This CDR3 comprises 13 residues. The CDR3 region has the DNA TGTGCCAGCAGCTTAGGACACCAAACTGCTACTTTCTTT. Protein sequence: CASSLGHQTATFF.

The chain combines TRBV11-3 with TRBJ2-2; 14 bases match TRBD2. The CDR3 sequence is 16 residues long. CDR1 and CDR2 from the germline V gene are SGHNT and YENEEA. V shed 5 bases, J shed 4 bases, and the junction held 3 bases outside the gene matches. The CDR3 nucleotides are TGTGCCAGCAGCACAGGACTAGCGGGGGGCACCGGGGAGCTGTTTTTT. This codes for CASSTGLAGGTGELFF.

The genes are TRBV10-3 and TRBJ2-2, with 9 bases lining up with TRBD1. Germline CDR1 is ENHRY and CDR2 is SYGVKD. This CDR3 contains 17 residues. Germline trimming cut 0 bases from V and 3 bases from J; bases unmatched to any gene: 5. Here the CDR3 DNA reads TGTGCCATCAGTGAGTCGTCGGGACAGGGCTACACCGGGGAGCTGTTTTTT. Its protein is CAISESSGQGYTGELFF.